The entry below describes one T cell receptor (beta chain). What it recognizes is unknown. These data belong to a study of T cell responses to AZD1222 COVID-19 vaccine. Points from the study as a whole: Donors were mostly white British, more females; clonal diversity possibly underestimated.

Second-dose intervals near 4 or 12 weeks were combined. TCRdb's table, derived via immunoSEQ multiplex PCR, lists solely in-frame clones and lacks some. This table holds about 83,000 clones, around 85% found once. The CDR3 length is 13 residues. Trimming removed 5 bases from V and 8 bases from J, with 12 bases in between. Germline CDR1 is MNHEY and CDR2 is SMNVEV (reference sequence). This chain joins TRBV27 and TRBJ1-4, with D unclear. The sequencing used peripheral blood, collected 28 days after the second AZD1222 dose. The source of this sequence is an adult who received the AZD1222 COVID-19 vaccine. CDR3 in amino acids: CASSHEPGEKLFF. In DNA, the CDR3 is TGTGCCAGCAGTCACGAACCCGGGGAAAAACTGTTTTTT.